This paragraph reports one T cell receptor (beta chain). This sample stems from a study of T-cell reconstitution after alpha-beta-depleted transplantation in children. V was clipped by 4 bases and J by 2 bases, with 5 bases between them. The CDR3 sequence is 12 residues long. The germline gives CDR1 LGHNA, CDR2 YNFKEQ. Unique molecular identifiers were used to barcode this TCRbeta library. TCRdb reprocessed the PCR reads with MiXCR, giving one entry per CDR3 protein. Counted here are roughly 500,000 distinct CDR3 sequences, approximately 30% occurring once; the ten biggest clones make up around 2.3%. The sample consisted of PBMCs from the stem cell graft donor, taken from the stem cell graft. This receptor was identified in a human donor who donated a stem cell graft to a child with aplastic anemia. The chain recombines TRBV4-2 with TRBJ1-1; D unclear. The CDR3 DNA follows: TGTGCCAGCAGCCCTCATAACACTGAAGCTTTCTTT. This translates into CASSPHNTEAFF.